Presented here are 28 T cell receptor beta chains from one specimen sequenced in a study of blood T cell repertoires in COVID-19. Sequencing used immunoSEQ multiplex PCR; TCRdb keeps in-frame clones, though not all of them. The table shows roughly 250,000 clones, with 80% to 85% occurring only once. Sequencing was carried out using peripheral blood. These receptor sequences come from a woman in her sixties with active or convalescent COVID-19.

To note about this clone: Other DNA sequences in the sample encode the same CDR3. This sequence joins TRBV19 and TRBJ2-2, with a tentative D call TRBD2 (7 bases). Germline values: CDR1 LNHDA, CDR2 SQIVND (reference sequence). V shed 6 bases and J shed 3 bases, with 14 bases lying between them. The CDR3 has 15 residues. The CDR3 nucleotides read TGTGCCAGTAGACCCGGGGGGCTGGACACCGGGGAGCTGTTTTTT. This gives the protein CASRPGGLDTGELFF.

The chain recombines TRBV19 with TRBJ1-6; 8 nucleotides agree with TRBD1. The CDR3 has 15 residues. Germline V CDR1 and CDR2: LNHDA, SQIVND (reference sequence). V trimming: 10 bases; J trimming: 5 bases; junction bases outside the gene matches: 10. This CDR3 reads CATKIGQGDNSPLHF. The CDR3 coding sequence is TGTGCCACAAAAATTGGACAGGGCGATAATTCACCCCTCCACTTT.

V is TRBV19 and J is TRBJ1-2, with 8 bases fitting TRBD1. Trimming at V came to 7 bases and at J to 5 bases, leaving 9 bases not matched to a gene. This CDR3 region has 14 residues. Germline loops: CDR1 LNHDA, CDR2 SQIVND (reference sequence). The DNA for the CDR3 is TGTGCCAGTACCGGGGGGACAGGCGATTATGGCTACACCTTC. Protein sequence: CASTGGTGDYGYTF.

The chain joins TRBV5-1 to TRBJ2-5, with 7 bases matching TRBD1. This CDR3 has 15 residues. The V segment lost 7 bases and the J segment 2 bases; nucleotides outside the gene matches: 11. Looked up from germline, CDR1 is SGHRS and CDR2 is YFSETQ. This CDR3 is CASRPGPGQQETQYF. The CDR3 DNA reads as TGCGCCAGCCGCCCGGGTCCGGGACAGCAAGAGACCCAGTACTTC.

J is TRBJ2-5 and V is TRBV3-1 (or the pseudogene TRBV3-2); the D gene is possibly TRBD1 (6 bases). V shed 2 bases and J shed 5 bases, with 18 bases lying between them. The germline V gene encodes CDR1 LGHDT and CDR2 YNNKEL (reference sequence). This CDR3 has 16 residues. The CDR3 nucleotides read TGTGCCAGCAGCCAAAATGCCCCAGGGGCTGGGGAGACCCAGTACTTC. Its protein product is CASSQNAPGAGETQYF.

The chain uses TRBV7-2 and TRBJ2-3, with no clear D. Germline CDR1 SGHTA, CDR2 FQGNSA. Trimming pared 2 bases from V and 0 bases from J, leaving 6 bases between. The CDR3 sequence is 14 residues long. This CDR3 is CASSLMTSTDTQYF. The CDR3 nucleotides are TGTGCCAGCAGCTTAATGACTAGCACAGATACGCAGTATTTT.

This chain connects TRBV25-1 to TRBJ2-2, with 7 nucleotides matching TRBD2. This CDR3 has 18 residues. Trimming at V came to 8 bases and at J to 0 bases, leaving 15 bases not matched to a gene. The germline V gene encodes CDR1 MGHDK and CDR2 SYGVNS. CDR3 DNA sequence: TGTGCCAGCCGCTCACCCGGGAGGTTTGCCTCGAACACCGGGGAGCTGTTTTTT. It translates to CASRSPGRFASNTGELFF.

The count of this clone is one. This chain joins TRBV5-1 and TRBJ2-1; no reliable D call. Germline assignment: CDR1 SGHRS and CDR2 YFSETQ. The CDR3 spans 14 residues. V shed 6 bases and J shed 1 base, with 11 bases lying between them. The CDR3 loop reads CASKEPLSYNEQFF. DNA of the CDR3: TGCGCCAGCAAAGAGCCCTTATCCTACAATGAGCAGTTCTTC.

The rearrangement uses TRBV12-5 and TRBJ1-1; D perhaps matches TRBD1 (6 bases). CDR3 size: 14 residues. V lost 6 bases and J lost 6, with 17 bases in between. CDR1 is LGHNT, CDR2 FRNRAP, per germline. The CDR3 DNA follows: TGTGCTAGTGGACCGCCTCAGGGGAGGGCTGAAGCTTTCTTT. It yields the protein CASGPPQGRAEAFF.

The CDR3 sequence: CASSQRGPLGYGYTF. In nucleotides, the CDR3 is TGTGCCAGCAGCCAGAGAGGCCCCTTGGGCTATGGCTACACCTTC. The chain couples TRBV7-9 to TRBJ1-2; the D is unclear. CDR1 is SEHNR, CDR2 FQNEAQ, per germline (reference sequence). The CDR3 is 15 amino acids. Trimming shortened V by 5 bases and J by 4 bases, and 17 bases separated the two germline ends.

The V call is TRBV11-1, the J call TRBJ1-5; D is uncertain. The CDR3 covers 13 residues. CDR1 is SGHAT, CDR2 FQDESV, per germline (reference sequence). Trimming pared 4 bases from V and 3 bases from J, leaving 7 bases between. CDR3 loop: CASSWAPNQPQHF. As DNA, the CDR3 is TGTGCCAGCAGCTGGGCGCCCAATCAGCCCCAGCATTTT. The full variable domain, completed using reference TRBV11-1 and TRBJ1-5, is EAEVAQSPRYKITEKSQAVAFWCDPISGHATLYWYRQILGQGPELLVQFQDESVVDDSQLPKDRFSAERLKGVDSTLKIQPAELGDSAMYLCASSWAPNQPQHFGDGTRLSIL.

The rearrangement uses TRBV9 and TRBJ2-5; 9 bases line up with TRBD1. CDR3 size: 16 residues. Germline V CDR1 and CDR2: SGDLS, YYNGEE. The J segment lost 1 base and the V segment lost 3 bases, leaving 7 bases of the junction unmatched. CDR3 sequence (DNA): TGTGCCAGCAGCGCCGGGACAGGGTTGGCCCAAGAGACCCAGTACTTC. Translating it yields CASSAGTGLAQETQYF.

The genes are TRBV27 and TRBJ1-5; 7 nucleotides line up with TRBD1. Germline trimming cut 2 bases from V and 2 bases from J; bases unmatched to any gene: 0. Germline CDR1 and CDR2: MNHEY and SMNVEV (reference sequence). The CDR3 length is 14 residues. The CDR3 protein is CASSLTGGNQPQHF. CDR3 nucleotides: TGTGCCAGCAGTTTAACAGGGGGCAATCAGCCCCAGCATTTT.

The chain employs TRBV28 and TRBJ1-1; TRBD1 is a possible D gene (5 bases). The CDR3 has 14 residues. Germline lookup yields CDR1 MDHEN and CDR2 SYDVKM. V was trimmed by 2 bases and J by 4 bases, leaving 11 bases between them. As DNA, the CDR3 is TGTGCCAGCAGTTTAAGGGGCCAGAGCACTGAAGCTTTCTTT. It is translated as CASSLRGQSTEAFF.

This clone was observed a few times. The gene calls are TRBV6-5 and TRBJ1-1; D gene uncertain. Trimming stripped 5 bases from V and 6 bases from J, with 13 bases between. Germline values: CDR1 MNHEY, CDR2 SVGAGI. The CDR3 sequence is 13 residues long. CDR3 loop: CASSTGRFPEAFF. The CDR3 bases are TGTGCCAGCAGTACGGGGAGGTTCCCTGAAGCTTTCTTT.

The chain combines TRBV11-1 with TRBJ2-7; weak D call: TRBD2 (5 bases). Germline V CDR1 and CDR2: SGHAT, FQDESV (reference sequence). Between the trimmed V and J ends, which lost 3 bases and 7 bases, there was a span of 13 bases. The CDR3 consists of 13 residues. The chain's CDR3 is CASSLMTPGEQYF. The CDR3 nucleotides read TGTGCCAGCAGCTTGATGACCCCGGGGGAGCAGTACTTC.

The DNA for the CDR3 is TGTGCCAGCAGCTTCCGTCCCGGGACAGGGGTTGCTACAGATACGCAGTATTTT. Protein sequence: CASSFRPGTGVATDTQYF. The rearrangement uses TRBV11-2 and TRBJ2-3; TRBD1 agrees at 10 bases. There are 18 residues in the CDR3. V gave up 3 bases and J gave up 3 bases; unmatched junction bases: 12. Germline CDR1 reads SGHAT; CDR2 reads FQNNGV.

This rearrangement joins TRBV2 to TRBJ2-5, with D possibly TRBD1 on 6 matching bases. Looked up from germline, CDR1 is SNHLY and CDR2 is FYNNEI. V dropped 7 bases and J dropped 2 bases, with 17 bases sitting between them. This CDR3 is 15 amino acids long. The chain's CDR3 is CASTRIGTLQETQYF. CDR3 sequence (DNA): TGTGCCAGCACCCGAATCGGGACACTTCAAGAGACCCAGTACTTC.

The V gene is TRBV7-3, the J gene TRBJ2-3, with 7 bases that match TRBD2. The CDR3 is 13 residues long. V lost 5 bases, J lost 11 bases, and 10 bases stayed unmatched. Germline V gene data show CDR1 as SGHTA and CDR2 as FQGTGA. The CDR3: CASSPTSSSLQYF. The CDR3 DNA sequence: TGTGCCAGCAGCCCGACTAGCTCAAGCTTGCAGTATTTT.

The rearrangement joins TRBV7-9 to TRBJ2-5; D is possibly TRBD2 (6 bases). Trimming took off 5 bases at V and 1 base at J, with 11 bases between the two ends. The CDR3 runs 14 residues. The germline V gene encodes CDR1 SEHNR and CDR2 FQNEAQ (reference sequence). CDR3 in amino acids: CASSLGLRQETQYF. CDR3 nucleotides: TGTGCCAGCAGCCTCGGACTACGCCAAGAGACCCAGTACTTC. Looking up the rest from reference TRBV7-9 and TRBJ2-5 gives the full variable domain: DTGVSQNPRHKITKRGQNVTFRCDPISEHNRLYWYRQTLGQGPEFLTYFQNEAQLEKSRLLSDRFSAERPKGSFSTLEIQRTEQGDSAMYLCASSLGLRQETQYFGPGTRLLVL.

The V and J genes are TRBV27 and TRBJ1-5, with no clear D. Germline V gene lookup returns CDR1 MNHEY and CDR2 SMNVEV (reference sequence). The V end was cut by 6 bases, the J end by 4 bases, with 7 bases between. The CDR3 length is 12 residues. In DNA form, the CDR3 reads TGTGCCAGCAGCTTTACTAATCAGCCCCAGCATTTT. It is translated as CASSFTNQPQHF.

This clone has a handful of counts. This chain joins TRBV6-5 and TRBJ1-2; 12 positions match TRBD1. Germline V CDR1 and CDR2: MNHEY, SVGAGI. There are 15 residues in the CDR3. With 6 bases clipped from V and 7 bases from J, the junction kept 9 bases outside the gene matches. This CDR3 is CASRRPGQGAGGYTF. The CDR3 coding sequence is TGTGCCAGCAGACGACCGGGACAGGGGGCCGGTGGCTACACCTTC.

V usage is TRBV30 and J usage is TRBJ1-1; the D gene is possibly TRBD1 (5 bases). V gave up 2 bases and J gave up 4 bases, with 14 bases separating them. There are 14 residues in the CDR3. The germline gives CDR1 GTSNPN, CDR2 SVGIG (reference sequence). The CDR3 is CAWSLVGGVTEAFF. CDR3 bases: TGTGCCTGGAGTTTGGTGGGGGGGGTCACTGAAGCTTTCTTT.

A single count supports this clone. V and J are TRBV13 and TRBJ1-3, with D possibly matching TRBD1 (5 bases). Deletions cut 5 bases from V and 5 bases from J, with 13 bases between. This CDR3 is built from 14 residues. The germline gives CDR1 PRHDT, CDR2 FYEKMQ (reference sequence). Here the CDR3 DNA reads TGTGCCAGCAGCCGGGGGGGTCGTAGAAACACCATATATTTT. Translated: CASSRGGRRNTIYF.

The rearrangement links TRBV6-6 to TRBJ1-1; 9 nucleotides match TRBD1. The V segment lost 6 bases and the J segment 5 bases; nucleotides outside the gene matches: 7. The CDR3 runs 14 residues. Germline lookup yields CDR1 MNHNY and CDR2 SVGAGI (reference sequence). The CDR3 sequence is CASSLGTGNTEAFF. For the CDR3, the DNA is TGTGCCAGCAGCCTTGGGACAGGGAATACTGAAGCTTTCTTT.

The chain couples TRBV19 to TRBJ2-3, with D tentatively TRBD2 (7 bases). CDR1 LNHDA and CDR2 SQIVND come from the germline V gene (reference sequence). The CDR3 is 20 residues long. Trimming took off 3 bases at V and 1 base at J, with 26 bases between the two ends. In nucleotides, the CDR3 is TGTGCCAGTAGTATTGGAATTACTAGGGGGGGAGTTGCGGGCACAGATACGCAGTATTTT. It is translated as CASSIGITRGGVAGTDTQYF.

V usage is TRBV21-1 and J usage is TRBJ1-1; the table names TRBD1, a call not compared with the DNA. TRBV21-1 is a pseudogene segment. The CDR3 has 15 residues. CDR3 in amino acids: CASSKSGQQNTEAFF. CDR3 in DNA: TGTGCCAGCAGCAAGAGTGGGCAGCAGAACACTGAAGCTTTCTTT.

V and J are TRBV27 and TRBJ2-7; TRBD2 matches at 9 bases. The CDR3 has 15 residues. Germline V gene lookup returns CDR1 MNHEY and CDR2 SMNVEV (reference sequence). Trimming cost V 6 bases and J 3 bases; bases outside gene matches: 9. CDR3 coding DNA: TGTGCCAGCAGACACACCCTGCGGGGGGGCTACGAGCAGTACTTC. This encodes CASRHTLRGGYEQYF.